This TCR beta chain came from a study of tumor and adjacent non-tumor tissue in lung cancer. Overall study results and limits: TCR diversity was significantly greater in tumor than normal lung tissue.

Germline assignment: CDR1 SQVTM and CDR2 ANQGSEA. V lost 2 bases to trimming and J lost 5 bases, with 12 bases between them. The CDR3 runs to 13 residues. Three rounds of nested PCR, following a modified ARM-PCR protocol, produced the TCRbeta library. Via MiXCR, TCRdb re-called the multiplex PCR reads, giving one row per CDR3 protein. The sample lists some 99,000 distinct CDR3 sequences, roughly 77% occurring once. As concerns this clonotype: Its antigen is undetermined. A clone one base away is much larger, so this may be a read error.

RNA was extracted from bulk tissue without any cell sorting. The sequenced sample was lung tumor tissue. The TCR originated in a woman in her sixties or seventies with non-small cell lung cancer. The V gene is TRBV29-1, the J gene TRBJ1-1; weak D call: TRBD1 (5 bases). The CDR3, as DNA: TGCAGCGTTGAACAAGGGACGAGGACTGAAGCTTTCTTT. Translated, it gives CSVEQGTRTEAFF.